This T cell receptor beta chain was profiled in a study of vaccination effects on CD4 cells after COVID-19. After expansion with viral peptide pools in the ViraFEST assay, antigen-specific CD4+ T cells were sequenced. Researchers isolated CD4+ T cells once approximately eleven days of culture had elapsed. Infection with SARS-CoV-2 occurred in the person between March and December 2020, and PCR confirmed it. This clone was detected only once. Antigen specificity is unknown. The assay was immunoSEQ multiplex PCR, and TCRdb's table has in-frame clones only and misses some. This repertoire shows tens of thousands of clones, around 69% found once; its top ten account for about 18%. CDR1 and CDR2 (germline): SGDLS, YYNGEE. The CDR3 is made up of 19 amino acids. The V end was cut by 1 base, the J end by 0 bases, with 22 bases between.

The chain recombines TRBV9 with TRBJ2-5, with D perhaps TRBD1 or TRBD2 (7 bases each). Sequencing was performed on CD4+ T cells from PBMCs cultured with HCoV-NL63 spike peptides, taken before COVID-19 vaccination. This TCR came from a human donor who had a prior SARS-CoV-2 infection. The CDR3 spells CASSVRGGETGTYQETQYF. Here the CDR3 DNA reads TGTGCCAGCAGCGTAAGGGGGGGGGAGACAGGGACGTACCAAGAGACCCAGTACTTC.